This TCR beta chain stems from a study of cytomegalovirus exposure and HLA in healthy donors. This clone was seen only once. The PCR made use of 60 Vbeta and 13 Jbeta primers. The table came from immunoSEQ multiplex PCR; TCRdb's copy has only in-frame clones and leaves some out. This table has around 99,000 clones, over 75% appearing once. This CDR3 region has 14 residues. Germline CDR1 reads MDHEN; CDR2 reads SYDVKM. V shed 3 bases, J shed 5 bases, and the junction held 5 bases outside the gene matches. This sequence was found in a man aged 40-49 years in good health and CMV-seronegative. The V and J genes are TRBV28 and TRBJ1-1, with TRBD1 identical over 8 bases. Sequencing was carried out using PBMCs. The CDR3 sequence is CASSLQGAETEAFF. The CDR3 DNA is TGTGCCAGCAGTTTGCAGGGGGCCGAGACTGAAGCTTTCTTT.